A single sample gave rise to the 28 T cell receptor beta chains below, sequenced in a study of post-analysis software for immune sequencing data. Study results and caveats: Patients showed TRBV5-6, TRBV5-1 and TRBV20-1 among 4 or 5 TRBV segments more frequent than in controls.

Their antigens are not known. Included in the TCR beta cDNA libraries were unique molecular identifiers. A single record per CDR3 protein comes from TCRdb applying MiXCR to the PCR reads. Of some 690,000 distinct CDR3 sequences in the sample, approximately 59% were seen once. The sample consisted of blood. The receptors were gathered from a girl between 2 and 10 years old with multiple sclerosis.

This chain links TRBV2 with TRBJ1-2, with D unclear. The CDR3 totals 14 residues. CDR1 is SNHLY and CDR2 is FYNNEI in the germline V gene. Trimming took off 4 bases at V and 0 bases at J, with 9 bases between the two ends. CDR3 coding DNA: TGTGCCAGCAGTGTCGATTGGTCTAACTATGGCTACACCTTC. Protein: CASSVDWSNYGYTF.

The chain has TRBV20-1 and TRBJ2-4; D assignment may be TRBD1 or TRBD2 (5 bases each). The CDR3 has 14 residues. Deletions cut 5 bases from V and 0 bases from J, with 11 bases between. Germline V gene sequence: CDR1 DFQATT, CDR2 SNEGSKA (reference sequence). In nucleotides, the CDR3 is TGCAGTGCTGAGGGGAAATCAGCCAAAAACATTCAGTACTTC. This codes for CSAEGKSAKNIQYF.

This CDR3 reads CASSGGTQYF. DNA for the CDR3: TGTGCCAGCAGTGGGGGGACCCAGTACTTC. V and J are TRBV2 and TRBJ2-5; D gene uncertain. This CDR3 is built from 10 residues. Germline V lookup: CDR1 SNHLY, CDR2 FYNNEI. V was pared by 4 bases and J by 7 bases, with 4 bases between.

This clonotype came up a few times. This sequence joins TRBV25-1 and TRBJ2-5; 7 nucleotides align to TRBD2. Trimming took 2 bases from V and 9 from J; bases not matched to a gene: 9. CDR3 size: 14 residues. Germline V CDR1 and CDR2: MGHDK, SYGVNS. The CDR3 spells CASSEVGEGSPQYF. The CDR3 nucleotides are TGTGCCAGCAGTGAAGTTGGGGAGGGGTCGCCCCAGTACTTC.

Comments on this clonotype: One junction end disagrees with the germline gene, perhaps due to a read error. The rearrangement links TRBV12-3 or TRBV12-4 to TRBJ2-3; 9 nucleotides agree with TRBD2. This CDR3 spans 14 amino acids. CDR3 DNA: TGTGCCAGCAGTTTAGTAGCGGGGGTAGATACGCGGTATTTT. It is translated as CASSLVAGVDTRYF.

This chain links TRBV20-1 with TRBJ2-5; D is uncertain. V shed 0 bases and J shed 8 bases, with 10 bases lying between them. This CDR3 has 12 amino acids. Germline CDR1 DFQATT, CDR2 SNEGSKA (reference sequence). For the CDR3, the DNA is TGCAGTGCTAGAGAAGTCAAGGGCACCCAGTACTTC. The encoded protein is CSAREVKGTQYF.

V usage is TRBV7-9 and J usage is TRBJ2-5; 7 nucleotides agree with TRBD1. Germline CDR1 and CDR2: SEHNR and FQNEAQ (reference sequence). The CDR3 runs 11 residues. V lost 5 bases to trimming and J lost 10 bases; unmatched junction nucleotides: 4. The CDR3 region has the DNA TGTGCCAGCAGCGAAAACAGGGGCCAGTACTTC. This translates into CASSENRGQYF.

This chain uses TRBV24-1 with TRBJ1-2; 8 nucleotides match TRBD1. Germline trimming cut 3 bases from V and 3 bases from J; bases unmatched to any gene: 2. This CDR3 contains 14 residues. Germline loops: CDR1 KGHDR, CDR2 SFDVKD. CDR3 protein: CATSDADRDYGYTF. CDR3 sequence (DNA): TGTGCCACCAGTGATGCGGACAGGGACTATGGCTACACCTTC.

This chain connects TRBV18 to TRBJ2-3; D not certain. V was clipped by 0 bases and J by 3 bases, with 10 bases between them. Germline CDR1 is KGHSH and CDR2 is LQKENI. The CDR3 consists of 15 residues. CDR3 sequence reads: CASSPPFRATDTQYF. For the CDR3, the DNA is TGTGCCAGCTCACCACCTTTCCGGGCTACAGATACGCAGTATTTT.

V is TRBV5-1 and J is TRBJ2-3; D possibly corresponds to TRBD1 (5 bases). The CDR3 loop spans 15 amino acids. The V end was cut by 0 bases, the J end by 2 bases, with 10 bases between. The germline CDR1 and CDR2 sequences are SGHRS and YFSETQ. This chain's CDR3 is CASSLAVGDTDTQYF. DNA of the CDR3: TGCGCCAGCAGCTTGGCCGTAGGGGACACAGATACGCAGTATTTT.

V usage is TRBV3-1 and J usage is TRBJ2-7; weak D call: TRBD2 (5 bases). The CDR3 spans 13 residues. The V end lost 1 base, the J end lost 6 bases, and 10 bases lay between the germline ends. CDR1 and CDR2 from the germline V gene are LGHDT and YNNKEL (reference sequence). CDR3 sequence: CASSQAEGGEQYF. Here the CDR3 DNA reads TGTGCCAGCAGCCAAGCAGAGGGCGGCGAGCAGTACTTC.

The chain couples TRBV27 to TRBJ2-1; the D gene is possibly TRBD2 (6 bases). Germline V gene lookup returns CDR1 MNHEY and CDR2 SMNVEV (reference sequence). The V end was cut by 2 bases, the J end by 9 bases, with 11 bases between. The CDR3 is 13 amino acids. The CDR3 DNA follows: TGTGCCAGCAGTTTAACGGGGGTCCCTGAGCAGTTCTTC. This translates into CASSLTGVPEQFF.

This clonotype has just a few counts. The chain has TRBV5-4 and TRBJ1-2, with 12 nucleotides matching TRBD1. The CDR3 totals 16 residues. V shed 4 bases, J shed 2 bases, and the junction held 6 bases outside the gene matches. CDR1 and CDR2 (germline): SGHNT, YYREEE (reference sequence). As DNA, the CDR3 is TGTGCCAGCAGCCCGGGACAGGGGGCCGTGAACTATGGCTACACCTTC. The encoded protein is CASSPGQGAVNYGYTF.

In this sample, this clonotype turned up once. The chain links TRBV12-3 or TRBV12-4 to TRBJ2-1, with D possibly called TRBD1 or TRBD2 (6 bases each). Trimming took off 8 bases at V and 9 bases at J, with 11 bases between the two ends. The CDR3 has 11 amino acids. The CDR3 is CASGGRTEQFF. CDR3 nucleotides: TGTGCCAGCGGGGGGCGCACTGAGCAGTTCTTC.

This clonotype was observed at least ten times. This chain uses TRBV7-2 with TRBJ2-3, with no clear D. The CDR3 is 14 residues long. CDR1 and CDR2 (germline): SGHTA, FQGNSA. With 3 bases removed from V and 0 bases from J, the gap between germline ends came to 7 bases. CDR3 loop: CASSLGFSTDTQYF. DNA for the CDR3: TGTGCCAGCAGCTTGGGGTTTAGCACAGATACGCAGTATTTT.

The chain is built from TRBV12-3 or TRBV12-4 and TRBJ2-1; 12 bases align to TRBD2. The CDR3 covers 13 residues. V gave up 10 bases and J gave up 5 bases; unmatched junction bases: 3. This CDR3 reads CATWTSGDNEQFF. DNA for the CDR3: TGTGCCACCTGGACTAGCGGGGACAATGAGCAGTTCTTC.

The V call is TRBV24-1, the J call TRBJ2-1, with D perhaps matching TRBD1 or TRBD2 (5 bases each). V was shortened by 5 bases and J by 9 bases, with 16 bases between the two germline ends. CDR1 is KGHDR and CDR2 is SFDVKD in the germline V gene. The CDR3 is 14 residues long. CDR3 coding DNA: TGTGCCACCAGTGGGGGGTCTAGGTCCTCTGAGCAGTTCTTC. Protein product: CATSGGSRSSEQFF.

V gene TRBV30 combines with J gene TRBJ2-4, with 10 positions matching TRBD1. The end of the DNA is better explained by TRBJ2-7, so the J call may be wrong. The CDR3 consists of 13 residues. Germline CDR1 GTSNPN, CDR2 SVGIG (reference sequence). CDR3 bases: TGTGCCTGGACCCGGGACAGGGGCTACGAGCAGTACTTC. This translates into CAWTRDRGYEQYF.

The J gene is TRBJ1-2, the V gene TRBV28, with D unresolved. Germline CDR1 and CDR2: MDHEN and SYDVKM. V was pared by 3 bases and J by 8 bases, with 10 bases between. This CDR3 contains 12 residues. CDR3: CASSFSRSGYTF. The CDR3 region has the DNA TGTGCCAGCAGTTTTAGTAGATCCGGCTACACCTTC.

The rearrangement uses TRBV7-6 and TRBJ2-7; D is tentatively TRBD1 or TRBD2 (6 bases each). Germline CDR1 is SGHVS and CDR2 is FNYEAQ. The CDR3 is 14 residues long. V was cut by 5 bases and J by 4 bases, with 15 bases left in between. The CDR3: CASSPLGGSYEQYF. The CDR3 nucleotides read TGTGCCAGCAGCCCCCTCGGGGGCTCGTACGAGCAGTACTTC.

This clonotype showed up just once. The V gene is TRBV20-1, the J gene TRBJ2-7; 11 bases align to TRBD2. The J call is in doubt because the DNA end fits TRBJ2-5 better. This CDR3 is 17 amino acids long. Germline-derived CDR1 and CDR2 are DFQATT and SNEGSKA (reference sequence). DNA for the CDR3: TGCAGTGCCCTGAAGACTAGCGGGGCTCCTAACCAAGAGACCCAGTACTTC. Encoded protein: CSALKTSGAPNQETQYF.

This clonotype was picked up a small number of times. This rearrangement joins TRBV7-9 to TRBJ1-2; D is ambiguous. CDR1 and CDR2 from the germline V gene are SEHNR and FQNEAQ (reference sequence). Trimming removed 5 bases at V and 6 bases at J, with 10 bases between. The CDR3 consists of 12 residues. CDR3 amino acids: CASSQTANGYTF. In DNA, the CDR3 is TGTGCCAGCAGCCAAACAGCGAATGGCTACACCTTC.

This chain connects TRBV6-6 to TRBJ2-3, with TRBD2 matching 9 bases. V gave up 10 bases and J gave up 2 bases; unmatched junction bases: 10. The CDR3 extends over 15 amino acids. Germline V gene data show CDR1 as MNHNY and CDR2 as SVGAGI (reference sequence). CDR3 region: CATRDGGGDTDTQYF. CDR3 sequence (DNA): TGTGCCACGCGCGACGGCGGGGGGGACACAGATACGCAGTATTTT.

The gene calls are TRBV18 and TRBJ1-2; no clear D. Germline V gives CDR1 KGHSH, CDR2 LQKENI. The CDR3 covers 16 residues. V was shortened by 0 bases and J by 2 bases, with 13 bases between the two germline ends. The CDR3 region has the DNA TGTGCCAGCTCACCACCATTAGAGAGGGCCAACTATGGCTACACCTTC. It yields the protein CASSPPLERANYGYTF.

The CDR3 DNA follows: TGCAGTGCTCGAGTCACAAGGACAGAAAAAGAGACCCAGTACTTC. As protein: CSARVTRTEKETQYF. The chain combines TRBV20-1 with TRBJ2-7, with D possibly TRBD1 on 6 matching bases. The DNA end is more similar to TRBJ2-5, so the J call may be wrong. This CDR3 contains 15 residues. CDR1 and CDR2 (germline): DFQATT, SNEGSKA (reference sequence).

The chain employs TRBV30 and TRBJ2-3; TRBD2 agrees at 11 bases. Unmatched junction bases numbered 24, after V lost 3 bases and J lost 10 bases. Per the germline V gene, CDR1 is GTSNPN and CDR2 is SVGIG (reference sequence). The CDR3 totals 19 residues. CDR3 protein: CAWSERGRLAGTRSFAQYF. CDR3 DNA: TGTGCCTGGAGCGAGAGGGGTAGACTAGCGGGAACGAGGTCTTTCGCGCAGTATTTT.

The CDR3 DNA is TGTGCCAGCAGTGAATCCAACCAAGAGACCCAGTACTTC. As protein: CASSESNQETQYF. V and J are TRBV25-1 and TRBJ2-5; unclear D gene. The CDR3 length is 13 residues. The germline gives CDR1 MGHDK, CDR2 SYGVNS. Between the trimmed V and J ends, which lost 1 base and 0 bases, there was a span of 3 bases.

Turning to this clonotype: The junction departs from germline at one end; a sequencing error may be responsible. The chain recombines TRBV12-3 or TRBV12-4 with TRBJ1-5; D perhaps matches TRBD1 (6 bases). The CDR3 contains 14 residues. The CDR3 here is CASTDEGGRQSQHF. The CDR3 nucleotides read TGTGCCAGCACCGATGAGGGGGGCCGTCAGTCCCAGCATTTT.